Below are 9 T cell receptor beta chains sequenced from a single sample in a study of CD8 T cells in ankylosing spondylitis. One entry per CDR3 protein results from TCRdb running MiXCR on the 5' RACE reads. This sample has about 100,000 distinct CDR3 sequences; roughly 9.6% occur once, and the top ten carry about 4.6%. The sample comprised blood, either unsorted or a sorted T cell fraction (not recorded which). The receptors shown here come from a male donor with ankylosing spondylitis or in good health (not recorded which).

This clonotype was observed many times. The CDR3 region is CASRRQGNEETQYF. In nucleotides, the CDR3 is TGTGCCAGCAGACGACAGGGAAATGAAGAGACCCAGTACTTC. The rearrangement joins TRBV6-2 or TRBV6-3 to TRBJ2-5; TRBD1 aligns across 7 bases. The trim removed 6 bases at V and 3 bases at J, leaving 7 bases unmatched. Germline values: CDR1 MNHEY, CDR2 SVGEGT. CDR3 length equals 14 residues.

This clonotype was recorded at least ten times. The rearrangement uses TRBV20-1 and TRBJ1-1, with 7 nucleotides matching TRBD1. Germline CDR1 reads DFQATT; CDR2 reads SNEGSKA (reference sequence). The CDR3 is made up of 13 amino acids. The trim removed 3 bases at V and 2 bases at J, leaving 3 bases unmatched. DNA of the CDR3: TGCAGTGCTAGTCGGGACAGTAACACTGAAGCTTTCTTT. Translation: CSASRDSNTEAFF.

This clonotype was seen ten or more times. The chain has TRBV7-8 and TRBJ1-1; weak D call: TRBD1 (5 bases). The CDR3 is 12 residues long. The germline gives CDR1 SGHVS, CDR2 FQNEAQ. Trimming left V 3 bases short and J 9 bases short, with 11 bases between. The chain's CDR3 is CASSLGLSKAFF. The CDR3 region has the DNA TGTGCCAGCAGCTTGGGACTTTCGAAAGCTTTCTTT.

This clonotype was detected many times. The V and J genes are TRBV20-1 and TRBJ1-3, with D unclear. Germline V gives CDR1 DFQATT, CDR2 SNEGSKA (reference sequence). The CDR3 extends over 15 amino acids. V lost 1 base and J 0 bases, leaving 10 bases between the germline ends. The CDR3 nucleotides read TGCAGTGCTAGAGGTGGGGAGTTCTCTGGAAACACCATATATTTT. Residues: CSARGGEFSGNTIYF.

This clonotype was counted between two and nine times. The chain has TRBV20-1 and TRBJ2-3; D gene unclear. The CDR3 runs 11 residues. Looked up from germline, CDR1 is DFQATT and CDR2 is SNEGSKA (reference sequence). Trimming removed 6 bases at V and 6 bases at J, with 10 bases between. The CDR3 DNA reads TGCAGTGCGAGCGTGCCGGATACGCAGTATTTT. Translated, it gives CSASVPDTQYF.

This clonotype was observed at least ten times. The chain recombines TRBV12-3 or TRBV12-4 with TRBJ2-5, with TRBD2 identical over 10 bases. This CDR3 spans 16 amino acids. The trim removed 6 bases at V and 5 bases at J, leaving 12 bases unmatched. The CDR3 region is CASRAQSGLATETQYF. The CDR3 nucleotides are TGTGCCAGCAGGGCGCAGTCGGGACTAGCGACCGAGACCCAGTACTTC.

This clonotype occurred many times. The genes are TRBV29-1 and TRBJ1-2; the D gene is possibly TRBD1 (6 bases). Germline V gives CDR1 SQVTM, CDR2 ANQGSEA. This CDR3 contains 14 residues. V lost 6 bases, J lost 0 bases, and 14 bases lay in between. This CDR3 reads CSVTGGGANYGYTF. CDR3 coding DNA: TGCAGCGTGACAGGCGGGGGAGCTAACTATGGCTACACCTTC.

This clonotype was detected ten times or more. This chain links TRBV12-3 or TRBV12-4 with TRBJ1-1; D is uncertain. V shed 6 bases and J shed 1 base, with 3 bases lying between them. The CDR3 totals 11 residues. The CDR3 sequence is CASRQNTEAFF. The DNA for the CDR3 is TGTGCCAGCAGACAGAACACTGAAGCTTTCTTT.

Many counts were recorded for this clonotype. The chain is built from TRBV11-2 and TRBJ2-1; D could derive from TRBD1 or TRBD2 (5 bases each). The CDR3 covers 14 residues. CDR1 SGHAT and CDR2 FQNNGV come from the germline V gene. Trimming left V 1 base short and J 2 bases short, with 6 bases between. CDR3 bases: TGTGCCAGCAGCTTAGCGGGGCCCTACAATGAGCAGTTCTTC. This gives the protein CASSLAGPYNEQFF.